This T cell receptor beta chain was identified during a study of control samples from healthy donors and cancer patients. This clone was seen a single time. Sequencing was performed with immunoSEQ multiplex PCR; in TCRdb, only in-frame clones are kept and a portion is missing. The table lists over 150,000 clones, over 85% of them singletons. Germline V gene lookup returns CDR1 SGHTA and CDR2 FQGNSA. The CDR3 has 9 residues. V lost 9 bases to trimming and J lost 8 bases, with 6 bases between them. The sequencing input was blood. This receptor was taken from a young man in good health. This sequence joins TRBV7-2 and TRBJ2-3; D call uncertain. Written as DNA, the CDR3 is TGTGCCAGTCGCACTACGCAGTATTTT. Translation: CASRTTQYF.